These 25 T cell receptor beta chains were sequenced from one sample in a study of blood T cell repertoires in COVID-19. Clones were sequenced by immunoSEQ multiplex PCR, and TCRdb holds only the in-frame ones, with some missing. The table lists around 150,000 clones, 87% of them singletons, with more than 5% in the top ten. The sample consisted of peripheral blood. These receptor sequences come from a human donor in a cohort sampled during active COVID-19.

This chain uses TRBV2 with TRBJ1-1; the match to TRBD1 covers 9 bases. The germline V gene has CDR1 SNHLY and CDR2 FYNNEI. V shed 7 bases and J 3 bases; nucleotides not matched to a gene: 9. This CDR3 contains 15 residues. Here the CDR3 reads CASTLTGGSYTEAFF. The CDR3 region has the DNA TGTGCCAGCACCCTGACAGGGGGAAGCTACACTGAAGCTTTCTTT. The full variable domain, in which reference TRBV2 and TRBJ1-1 provide the parts outside the CDR3, is EPEVTQTPSHQVTQMGQEVILRCVPISNHLYFYWYRQILGQKVEFLVSFYNNEISEKSEIFDDQFSVERPDGSNFTLKIRSTKLEDSAMYFCASTLTGGSYTEAFFGQGTRLTVV.

The chain links TRBV6-5 to TRBJ1-4, with a tentative D call TRBD1 (5 bases). The germline CDR1 and CDR2 sequences are MNHEY and SVGAGI. This CDR3 region has 13 residues. Deletions cut 6 bases from V and 2 bases from J, with 7 bases between. CDR3 protein: CASRTVTNEKLFF. The CDR3 DNA reads as TGTGCCAGCAGGACAGTTACTAATGAAAAACTGTTTTTT.

The chain recombines TRBV6-5 with TRBJ2-7; the D is unclear. Germline V gene lookup returns CDR1 MNHEY and CDR2 SVGAGI. The CDR3 totals 14 residues. Trimming removed 2 bases from V and 0 bases from J, with 8 bases in between. In DNA form, the CDR3 reads TGTGCCAGCAGTTACATGCACTTCTCCTACGAGCAGTACTTC. Translating it yields CASSYMHFSYEQYF.

This clone was counted only a few times. V usage is TRBV5-6 and J usage is TRBJ2-7; D is possibly TRBD1 (6 bases). The V and J ends lost 0 bases and 1 base respectively, with 11 bases between them. CDR1 and CDR2 from the germline V gene are SGHDT and YYEEEE. CDR3 length: 15 residues. The CDR3 loop is CASSLVGTSSYEQYF. The CDR3 DNA follows: TGTGCCAGCAGCTTGGTGGGGACATCTTCCTACGAGCAGTACTTC.

The rearrangement uses TRBV28 and TRBJ2-7; 7 bases match TRBD1. V lost 3 bases to trimming and J lost 6 bases; unmatched junction nucleotides: 8. The CDR3 loop spans 14 amino acids. The germline gives CDR1 MDHEN, CDR2 SYDVKM. CDR3 in amino acids: CASSFAPGGSEQYF. Here the CDR3 DNA reads TGTGCCAGCAGTTTCGCCCCAGGGGGTTCCGAGCAGTACTTC. Full variable domain (outside the CDR3, taken from reference TRBV28 and TRBJ2-7): DVKVTQSSRYLVKRTGEKVFLECVQDMDHENMFWYRQDPGLGLRLIYFSYDVKMKEKGDIPEGYSVSREKKERFSLILESASTNQTSMYLCASSFAPGGSEQYFGPGTRLTVT.

The V and J genes are TRBV19 and TRBJ1-5; TRBD1 agrees at 11 bases. Germline values: CDR1 LNHDA, CDR2 SQIVND (reference sequence). V lost 7 bases to trimming and J lost 3 bases; unmatched junction nucleotides: 2. The length of the CDR3 is 14 residues. The CDR3 coding sequence is TGTGCCAGTAAGGGACAGGGGGACAATCAGCCCCAGCATTTT. Its translation is CASKGQGDNQPQHF.

The CDR3 coding sequence is TGTGCCAGCAGCGTAGGCCCAGGGGCCTACGAGCAGTACTTC. Translating gives CASSVGPGAYEQYF. The chain has TRBV9 and TRBJ2-7, with D maybe TRBD1 (6 bases). V was clipped by 0 bases and J by 2 bases, with 9 bases between them. The germline gives CDR1 SGDLS, CDR2 YYNGEE. The length of the CDR3 is 14 residues.

This sequence joins TRBV6-5 and TRBJ1-6; 9 bases map to TRBD1. This CDR3 has 14 residues. Trimming removed 0 bases from V and 9 bases from J; junction bases left unmatched: 0. Germline CDR1 reads MNHEY; CDR2 reads SVGAGI. CDR3 amino acids: CASSYSGQGSPLHF. As DNA, the CDR3 is TGTGCCAGCAGTTACTCGGGACAGGGTTCACCCCTCCACTTT.

This chain uses TRBV19 with TRBJ2-5, with TRBD2 as a possible D gene (7 bases). The CDR3 runs 17 residues. The germline V gene encodes CDR1 LNHDA and CDR2 SQIVND (reference sequence). V gave up 4 bases and J gave up 0 bases, with 18 bases separating them. CDR3 sequence reads: CASSTSRGALYQETQYF. The DNA of the CDR3 is TGTGCCAGTAGTACCTCCCGGGGGGCCCTATACCAAGAGACCCAGTACTTC. Supplemented by reference TRBV19 and TRBJ2-5, the full variable domain reads DGGITQSPKYLFRKEGQNVTLSCEQNLNHDAMYWYRQDPGQGLRLIYYSQIVNDFQKGDIAEGYSVSREKKESFPLTVTSAQKNPTAFYLCASSTSRGALYQETQYFGPGTRLLVL.

V gene TRBV19 combines with J gene TRBJ1-5, with D perhaps matching TRBD1 (5 bases). The CDR3 covers 16 residues. CDR1 and CDR2 from the germline V gene are LNHDA and SQIVND (reference sequence). Trimming took off 3 bases at V and 2 bases at J, with 14 bases between the two ends. Here the CDR3 reads CASSIPARVGNQPQHF. In DNA, the CDR3 is TGTGCCAGTAGTATCCCGGCCAGGGTAGGCAATCAGCCCCAGCATTTT.

The J gene is TRBJ1-3, the V gene TRBV15; possibly TRBD1 for D (6 bases). Germline CDR1 and CDR2: LNHNV and YYDKDF (reference sequence). V lost 3 bases, J lost 2 bases, and 14 bases lay in between. The CDR3 is made up of 16 amino acids. The CDR3: CATSSDTTGPGNTIYF. The CDR3 DNA is TGTGCCACCAGCAGTGATACGACAGGCCCTGGAAACACCATATATTTT.

V usage is TRBV18 and J usage is TRBJ2-3, with 7 bases identical to TRBD2. Germline V CDR1 and CDR2: KGHSH, LQKENI. The CDR3 runs to 16 residues. V gave up 3 bases and J gave up 1 base; unmatched junction bases: 7. The CDR3 sequence is CASSPWTSGGTDTQYF. The CDR3, as DNA: TGTGCCAGCTCACCCTGGACTAGTGGTGGCACAGATACGCAGTATTTT.

This clone was observed a single time. The CDR3 loop is CATSRGTGMETQYF. In DNA form, the CDR3 reads TGTGCCACCAGCAGGGGGACAGGGATGGAGACCCAGTACTTC. The rearrangement joins TRBV15 to TRBJ2-5, with 9 bases aligning to TRBD1. Trimming at V came to 3 bases and at J to 5 bases, leaving 4 bases not matched to a gene. CDR1 and CDR2 from the germline V gene are LNHNV and YYDKDF (reference sequence). The CDR3 is made up of 14 amino acids.

The genes are TRBV24-1 and TRBJ2-5, with D tentatively TRBD1 (5 bases). V was pared by 7 bases and J by 4 bases, with 15 bases between. The V gene's germline CDR1 is KGHDR and CDR2 SFDVKD. CDR3 length: 14 amino acids. CDR3 residues: CATSSTVLPETQYF. Written as DNA, the CDR3 is TGTGCCACCAGCTCGACAGTGCTCCCAGAGACCCAGTACTTC.

This clone came up once. V and J are TRBV6-2 or TRBV6-3 and TRBJ2-7; 7 nucleotides agree with TRBD2. Germline V gene sequence: CDR1 MNHEY, CDR2 SVGEGT. Trimming at V came to 2 bases and at J to 4 bases, leaving 11 bases not matched to a gene. This CDR3 spans 16 amino acids. The DNA for the CDR3 is TGTGCCAGCAGTTACCCCCCCGGGCGGGAGTGGTACGAGCAGTACTTC. It yields the protein CASSYPPGREWYEQYF.

The chain links TRBV20-1 to TRBJ1-5; TRBD1 is a possible D gene (5 bases). Per germline, CDR1 DFQATT and CDR2 SNEGSKA (reference sequence). The CDR3 is 14 residues long. V was pared by 3 bases and J by 0 bases, with 9 bases between. The CDR3 sequence: CSASSGYSNQPQHF. CDR3 coding DNA: TGCAGTGCTAGTTCAGGGTATAGCAATCAGCCCCAGCATTTT.

The chain employs TRBV11-3 and TRBJ2-7; the match to TRBD1 covers 10 bases. The V and J ends lost 5 bases and 5 bases, in that order; junction bases with no gene match: 12. This CDR3 has 16 amino acids. Germline values: CDR1 SGHNT, CDR2 YENEEA. The CDR3 bases are TGTGCCAGCAGCAGAAGCTGGACAGGGGGAGTCGACGAGCAGTACTTC. Amino acid sequence: CASSRSWTGGVDEQYF.

This clone was seen just once. J is TRBJ2-7 and V is TRBV30, with TRBD1 identical over 10 bases. The CDR3 spans 16 residues. The J segment lost 3 bases and the V segment lost 1 base, leaving 9 bases of the junction unmatched. The germline V gene has CDR1 GTSNPN and CDR2 SVGIG (reference sequence). CDR3 in amino acids: CAWSAAPGQGNYEQYF. In DNA form, the CDR3 reads TGTGCCTGGAGTGCCGCTCCGGGACAGGGGAACTACGAGCAGTACTTC. The complete variable domain, with remaining parts taken from reference TRBV30 and TRBJ2-7, reads SQTIHQWPATLVQPVGSPLSLECTVEGTSNPNLYWYRQAAGRGLQLLFYSVGIGQISSEVPQNLSASRPQDRQFILSSKKLLLSDSGFYLCAWSAAPGQGNYEQYFGPGTRLTVT.

This sequence joins TRBV3-1 (or the pseudogene TRBV3-2) and TRBJ2-1, with TRBD2 as a possible D gene (6 bases). This CDR3 is built from 18 residues. Trimming took off 4 bases at V and 13 bases at J, with 32 bases between the two ends. CDR1 LGHDT and CDR2 YNNKEL come from the germline V gene (reference sequence). The CDR3 DNA sequence: TGTGCCAGCAGCCTCGGGACTTCTGAACATGAGATTTGGTCTGACCAGTTCTTC. Its translation is CASSLGTSEHEIWSDQFF.

This clone appeared once. CDR3 in amino acids: CASSPWGTWTNYGYTF. The DNA of the CDR3 is TGTGCCAGCAGCCCCTGGGGGACATGGACTAACTATGGCTACACCTTC. V gene TRBV3-1 (or the pseudogene TRBV3-2) combines with J gene TRBJ1-2, with D possibly matching TRBD1 (6 bases). Trimming shortened V by 4 bases and J by 0 bases, and 15 bases separated the two germline ends. The CDR3 extends over 16 amino acids. Per the germline V gene, CDR1 is LGHDT and CDR2 is YNNKEL (reference sequence).

The CDR3 protein is CASSEKPGQGSYEQYF. The CDR3 nucleotides are TGTGCCAGCAGTGAGAAACCGGGACAGGGCTCCTACGAGCAGTACTTC. The J gene is TRBJ2-7, the V gene TRBV2; 9 nucleotides match TRBD1. Germline-derived CDR1 and CDR2 are SNHLY and FYNNEI. The CDR3 length is 16 residues. The V gene end was trimmed by 3 bases and the J gene end by 0 bases; junction bases not matched to a gene: 6. Full variable domain (missing parts from reference TRBV2 and TRBJ2-7): EPEVTQTPSHQVTQMGQEVILRCVPISNHLYFYWYRQILGQKVEFLVSFYNNEISEKSEIFDDQFSVERPDGSNFTLKIRSTKLEDSAMYFCASSEKPGQGSYEQYFGPGTRLTVT.

Only a few counts were recorded for this clone. This sequence joins TRBV5-1 and TRBJ1-3; 9 bases match TRBD1. J gave up 8 bases and V 4 bases, and 7 bases lay outside the gene matches. The CDR3 contains 14 residues. Germline CDR1 reads SGHRS; CDR2 reads YFSETQ. The CDR3 loop reads CASSGGTGSDTIYF. The CDR3 coding sequence is TGCGCCAGCAGCGGCGGGACAGGGTCGGACACCATATATTTT.

The chain uses TRBV5-4 and TRBJ2-2; 9 positions match TRBD2. The length of the CDR3 is 18 residues. V trimming: 2 bases; J trimming: 1 base; junction bases outside the gene matches: 9. Germline CDR1 and CDR2: SGHNT and YYREEE (reference sequence). The CDR3 region has the DNA TGTGCCAGCAGCTTACCTAGCGGGATCCCCCTGAACACCGGGGAGCTGTTTTTT. Its protein is CASSLPSGIPLNTGELFF.

The V and J genes are TRBV4-2 and TRBJ2-3, with 12 bases aligning to TRBD2. J lost 6 bases, V lost 0 bases, and 7 bases had no gene match. The CDR3 contains 17 residues. Germline V gives CDR1 LGHNA, CDR2 YNFKEQ. CDR3 residues: CASSQDASGRAGDTQYF. The CDR3 DNA reads TGTGCCAGCAGCCAAGATGCTAGCGGGAGGGCAGGTGATACGCAGTATTTT.

J is TRBJ2-5 and V is TRBV3-1 (or the pseudogene TRBV3-2); TRBD1 matches 7 bases. From germline, CDR1 is LGHDT and CDR2 YNNKEL (reference sequence). The CDR3 totals 14 residues. J gave up 5 bases and V 3 bases, and 6 bases lay outside the gene matches. The DNA of the CDR3 is TGTGCCAGCAGCCATCGAGGGGGCGGGGAGACCCAGTACTTC. Its protein product is CASSHRGGGETQYF.